The rows below give T cell receptor beta chains drawn from one sample of a study of cytomegalovirus exposure and HLA in healthy donors. Profiled with immunoSEQ multiplex PCR; TCRdb holds only in-frame clones, not every one. The sample has roughly 140,000 clones, approximately 80% seen once. The sample comprised PBMCs. The receptors derive from a man aged 30-40 years in good health and CMV-seropositive. Both conserved end residues are part of each CDR3. The D gene is left open where the match is weak. Some rows have no size entry. The others give once, few or many, or a class for an expanded clone.

clone_size j_call d_call v_call cdr3_nt cdr3_aa
NA TRBJ2-3 NA TRBV7-9 TGTGCCAGCAGCTTATACGGGAGTAGCACAGATACGCAGTATTTT CASSLYGSSTDTQYF
NA TRBJ2-7 NA TRBV30 TGTGCCTGGAGTCGAGACAGTCCCTACGAGCAGTACTTC CAWSRDSPYEQYF
few TRBJ1-1 TRBD1 TRBV19 TGTGCCAGTAGTACCTGGGACAGCTCCGAAGCTTTCTTT CASSTWDSSEAFF
NA TRBJ1-5 NA TRBV19 TGTGCCAGTAGTGTACAGGGCAATCAGCCCCAGCATTTT CASSVQGNQPQHF
NA TRBJ2-7 TRBD1 TRBV5-6 TGTGCCAGCAGCTCGGACAGGGACGAGCAGTACTTC CASSSDRDEQYF
NA TRBJ2-3 TRBD1 TRBV9 TGTGCCAGCAGCATACAGGGGGCACCAGATACGCAGTATTTT CASSIQGAPDTQYF
few TRBJ2-7 TRBD2 TRBV5-6 TGTGCCAGCAGCTTTGCGGGAGAGGCCGAGCAGTACTTC CASSFAGEAEQYF
NA TRBJ2-3 NA TRBV7-9 TGTGCCAGCAGCCCGCGGGGCGTGGATACGCAGTATTTT CASSPRGVDTQYF
few TRBJ2-2 NA TRBV10-1 TGCGCCAGCAGTGATGAGGGGCCGGGGGTCGGGGAGCTGTTTTTT CASSDEGPGVGELFF
NA TRBJ2-1 TRBD2 TRBV6-5 TGTGCCACCGACCTCCCGGGACTAGCCGACAATGAGCAGTTCTTC CATDLPGLADNEQFF
once TRBJ2-7 NA TRBV4-1 TGCGCCAGCAGCCAAAACGACCTCGGGACAACCTACGAGCAGTACTTC CASSQNDLGTTYEQYF
NA TRBJ2-1 NA TRBV5-1 TGCGCCAGCAGCTTGGACCCGAGCAATGAGCAGTTCTTC CASSLDPSNEQFF
NA TRBJ2-4 TRBD2 TRBV7-6 TGTGCCAGCAGCTTAGATCCGACTAGCGGGAGAATCTGGGGCAAAAACAGTCAGTACTTC CASSLDPTSGRIWGKNSQYF
NA TRBJ2-7 TRBD1 TRBV6-1 TGTGCCAGCACCCCAGACAGGGGTTCCTACGAGCAGTACTTC CASTPDRGSYEQYF
NA TRBJ1-2 NA TRBV4-1 TGCGCCAGCAGCCAAGAAGGAGGAGGGATGGACTATGGCTACACCTTC CASSQEGGGMDYGYTF
NA TRBJ1-5 TRBD1 TRBV2 TGTGCCAGCAGGCAAAACAGGGGTGTGGGGCAGCCCCAGCATTTT CASRQNRGVGQPQHF
once TRBJ1-3 NA TRBV2 TGTGCCAGCAGCAGACAGAGCAACACCATATATTTT CASSRQSNTIYF
once TRBJ2-1 TRBD2 TRBV28 TGTGCCAGCAGTCCACGCTCCTTCGCGGGGAGGGCCCCTAATGAGCAGTTCTTC CASSPRSFAGRAPNEQFF
NA TRBJ2-1 TRBD1 TRBV19 TGTGCCAGTAGTAAGGGGGACAGCTCCCTGTACAATGAGCAGTTCTTC CASSKGDSSLYNEQFF
NA TRBJ2-7 NA TRBV7-8 TGTGCCAGCAGCCCTCGGGGAAACTCCTACGAGCAGTACTTC CASSPRGNSYEQYF
NA TRBJ1-1 NA TRBV29-1 TGCAGCGTTGAATGGAGGTGGGGGAACACTGAAGCTTTCTTT CSVEWRWGNTEAFF
few TRBJ2-3 NA TRBV6-5 TGTGCCAGCAGTTACTCGTCGAATCTAAACACAGATACGCAGTATTTT CASSYSSNLNTDTQYF
NA TRBJ2-4 TRBD2 TRBV6-1 TGTGCCAGCAGTGATTGGGCGGGGGTACCCAAAAACATTCAGTACTTC CASSDWAGVPKNIQYF
NA TRBJ2-7 TRBD1 TRBV6-5 TGTGCCAGCAGCCGAGGACAGGGGGCTTACGAGCAGTACTTC CASSRGQGAYEQYF
once TRBJ2-2 NA TRBV4-2 TGTGCCAGCAGCCAAGATCGGCGAGCGGTGAACACCGGGGAGCTGTTTTTT CASSQDRRAVNTGELFF
NA TRBJ2-7 NA TRBV27 TGTGCCAGCAGTTTAGACAGTGATGGCTACGAGCAGTACTTC CASSLDSDGYEQYF
NA TRBJ2-1 NA TRBV11-3 TGTGCCAGCAGCCCCCTGCGGGGAAATGAGCAGTTCTTC CASSPLRGNEQFF
NA TRBJ1-1 NA TRBV7-9 TGTGCCAGCAGCTTATGGGGAGACAACTCTGAAGCTTTCTTT CASSLWGDNSEAFF
once TRBJ1-5 TRBD1 TRBV28 TGTGCCAGCAGTCACGGACAGGGGAATCAGCCCCAGCATTTT CASSHGQGNQPQHF
NA TRBJ2-1 TRBD2 TRBV7-9 TGTGCCAGCTATCCTAGCGGGAGTCCGAATGAGCAGTTCTTC CASYPSGSPNEQFF
NA TRBJ2-1 NA TRBV10-3 TGTGCCACCAGACCGGGACATTCTTACAATGAGCAGTTCTTC CATRPGHSYNEQFF